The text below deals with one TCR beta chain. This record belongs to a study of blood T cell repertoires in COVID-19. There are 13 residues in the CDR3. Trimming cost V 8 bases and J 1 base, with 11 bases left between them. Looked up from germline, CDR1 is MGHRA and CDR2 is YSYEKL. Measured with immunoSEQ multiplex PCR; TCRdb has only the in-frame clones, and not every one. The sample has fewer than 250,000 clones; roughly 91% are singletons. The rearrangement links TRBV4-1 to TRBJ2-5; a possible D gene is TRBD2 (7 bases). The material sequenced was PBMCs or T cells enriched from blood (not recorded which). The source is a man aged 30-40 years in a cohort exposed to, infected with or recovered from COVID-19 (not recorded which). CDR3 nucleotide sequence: TGCGCCAGCTCCCGGGGGGCCCAAGAGACCCAGTACTTC. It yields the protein CASSRGAQETQYF.